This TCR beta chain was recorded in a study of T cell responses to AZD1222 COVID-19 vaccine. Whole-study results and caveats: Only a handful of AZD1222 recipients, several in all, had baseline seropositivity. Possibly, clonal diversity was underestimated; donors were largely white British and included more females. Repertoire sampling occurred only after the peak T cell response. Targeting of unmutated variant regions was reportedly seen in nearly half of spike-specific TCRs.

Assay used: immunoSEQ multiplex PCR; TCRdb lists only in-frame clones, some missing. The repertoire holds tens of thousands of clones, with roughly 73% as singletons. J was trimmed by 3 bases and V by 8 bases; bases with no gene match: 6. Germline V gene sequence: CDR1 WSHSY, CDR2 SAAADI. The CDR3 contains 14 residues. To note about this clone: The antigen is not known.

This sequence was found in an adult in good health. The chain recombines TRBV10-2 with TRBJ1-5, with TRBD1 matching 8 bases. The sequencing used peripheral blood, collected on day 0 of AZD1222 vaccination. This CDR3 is CASRTDRDNQPQHF. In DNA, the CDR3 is TGCGCCAGCCGTACGGACAGGGACAATCAGCCCCAGCATTTT.